These 24 T cell receptor beta chains were all obtained from the same sample, sequenced in a study of blood T cell repertoires in COVID-19. Here immunoSEQ multiplex PCR was the method, and the copy in TCRdb shows in-frame clones only, minus some. The table shows roughly 150,000 clones, with 89% occurring only once. Sequencing used peripheral blood. These receptors all stem from a man in his fifties or sixties with acute or convalescent COVID-19.

The chain employs TRBV11-2 and TRBJ1-4, with 10 bases identical to TRBD1. This CDR3 is 14 amino acids long. V dropped 6 bases and J dropped 7; count of bases not matched to a gene: 5. Germline lookup yields CDR1 SGHAT and CDR2 FQNNGV. The CDR3 nucleotides are TGTGCCAGCAGTTTAAGACAGGGGGCTGAAAAACTGTTTTTT. Translation gives CASSLRQGAEKLFF.

This clone came up a few times. The chain carries TRBV2 and TRBJ1-6; D ambiguous. The germline CDR1 and CDR2 sequences are SNHLY and FYNNEI. This CDR3 contains 13 residues. V lost 8 bases and J lost 3, with 8 bases in between. In DNA form, the CDR3 reads TGTGCCAGCCGGGAACTCTATAATTCACCCCTCCACTTT. This gives the protein CASRELYNSPLHF.

The CDR3 sequence: CASSPAGDMYNEQFF. In DNA, the CDR3 is TGTGCCAGCAGCCCAGCGGGGGACATGTACAATGAGCAGTTCTTC. The genes are TRBV11-2 and TRBJ2-1, with 8 bases lining up with TRBD2. Germline CDR1 and CDR2: SGHAT and FQNNGV. V lost 5 bases and J lost 4; bases outside the gene matches: 7. The CDR3 contains 15 residues.

The chain employs TRBV6-6 and TRBJ1-2, with 9 positions matching TRBD1. The CDR3 loop spans 15 amino acids. The trim removed 2 bases at V and 0 bases at J, leaving 1 base unmatched. The V gene's germline CDR1 is MNHNY and CDR2 SVGAGI (reference sequence). The CDR3, as DNA: TGTGCCAGCAGTTACGGGGACAGGGCTAACTATGGCTACACCTTC. Protein product: CASSYGDRANYGYTF.

This sequence joins TRBV4-1 and TRBJ1-1; D perhaps matches TRBD1 (6 bases). Germline CDR1 is MGHRA and CDR2 is YSYEKL. V shed 0 bases and J shed 0 bases, with 23 bases lying between them. The CDR3 loop spans 20 amino acids. The CDR3 loop reads CASSQDNVQGSISMNTEAFF. The CDR3 DNA is TGCGCCAGCAGCCAAGATAACGTACAGGGAAGTATATCGATGAACACTGAAGCTTTCTTT.

The sample holds one count of this clone. The chain couples TRBV24-1 to TRBJ2-1, with D perhaps TRBD1 (6 bases). CDR1 and CDR2 (germline): KGHDR, SFDVKD. Between the trimmed V and J ends, which lost 1 base and 6 bases, there was a span of 9 bases. CDR3 length: 14 residues. The CDR3 sequence is CATSDFKGGNEQFF. The DNA for the CDR3 is TGTGCCACCAGTGATTTCAAAGGGGGCAATGAGCAGTTCTTC.

Here the CDR3 DNA reads TGTGCCAGCACCATCTCGGGAACGAACACTGAAGCTTTCTTT. Translated, it gives CASTISGTNTEAFF. The V gene is TRBV6-5, the J gene TRBJ1-1; no definite D call. V was cut by 7 bases and J by 1 base, with 13 bases left in between. Germline V gives CDR1 MNHEY, CDR2 SVGAGI. The CDR3 length is 14 residues.

The V call is TRBV19, the J call TRBJ1-6; 8 nucleotides line up with TRBD1. The germline V gene has CDR1 LNHDA and CDR2 SQIVND (reference sequence). V shed 6 bases, J shed 7 bases, and the junction held 5 bases outside the gene matches. CDR3 length: 14 amino acids. The CDR3: CASRDRVDNSPLHF. Here the CDR3 DNA reads TGTGCCAGTAGGGACAGGGTGGACAATTCACCCCTCCACTTT.

The V call is TRBV27, the J call TRBJ2-7, with TRBD1 matching 7 bases. V was clipped by 5 bases and J by 8 bases; unmatched bases: 12. The CDR3 contains 14 residues. Germline CDR1 and CDR2: MNHEY and SMNVEV (reference sequence). The CDR3 nucleotides are TGTGCCAGCAGTCCAATCCGACAGGGTTTACAGCAGTACTTC. Translating it yields CASSPIRQGLQQYF.

This clone was recorded a few times. The J gene is TRBJ2-2, the V gene TRBV6-5; D is undetermined. The V gene lost 4 bases and the J gene lost 3 bases, with 3 bases spanning the gap. Germline-derived CDR1 and CDR2 are MNHEY and SVGAGI. The length of the CDR3 is 12 residues. CDR3 in amino acids: CASSSYTGELFF. The CDR3 nucleotides are TGTGCCAGCAGTTCCTACACCGGGGAGCTGTTTTTT.

This clone is a singleton in its sample. The chain employs TRBV7-9 and TRBJ2-2, with TRBD1 matching 7 bases. The CDR3 has 16 amino acids. CDR1 is SEHNR, CDR2 FQNEAQ, per germline (reference sequence). J gave up 0 bases and V 5 bases, and 6 bases lay outside the gene matches. The CDR3 loop is CASSQRTGSNTGELFF. Written as DNA, the CDR3 is TGTGCCAGCAGCCAAAGGACAGGCTCGAACACCGGGGAGCTGTTTTTT.

In its sample, this clone was seen once. This chain uses TRBV19 with TRBJ2-4; D unresolved. Deletions cut 0 bases from V and 0 bases from J, with 9 bases between. CDR1 and CDR2 (germline): LNHDA, SQIVND (reference sequence). The CDR3 is 16 amino acids. DNA for the CDR3: TGTGCCAGTAGTATAGACACAGTCCTAGCCAAAAACATTCAGTACTTC. As protein: CASSIDTVLAKNIQYF.

The chain links TRBV6-2 or TRBV6-3 to TRBJ1-4, with D perhaps TRBD1 (6 bases). This CDR3 has 15 residues. Germline values: CDR1 MNHEY, CDR2 SVGEGT. Trimming cost V 6 bases and J 8 bases, with 19 bases left between them. CDR3: CASSREGQGGEKLFF. CDR3 nucleotide sequence: TGTGCCAGCAGCCGCGAGGGACAAGGAGGCGAAAAACTGTTTTTT.

V and J are TRBV18 and TRBJ2-1; 7 nucleotides match TRBD1. Germline V gene sequence: CDR1 KGHSH, CDR2 LQKENI. The V segment lost 5 bases and the J segment 11 bases; nucleotides outside the gene matches: 9. The CDR3 length is 13 residues. CDR3 amino acids: CASSFRQGDQQFF. DNA of the CDR3: TGTGCCAGCTCATTTCGTCAGGGGGACCAGCAGTTCTTC.

The chain carries TRBV18 and TRBJ1-1; weak D call: TRBD1 (6 bases). Germline V CDR1 and CDR2: KGHSH, LQKENI. Trimming pared 2 bases from V and 1 base from J, leaving 11 bases between. The CDR3 spans 15 residues. The CDR3 protein is CASSPAGQQNTEAFF. The CDR3 region has the DNA TGTGCCAGCTCACCAGCAGGACAGCAGAACACTGAAGCTTTCTTT.

The chain has TRBV6-4 and TRBJ2-1; 9 nucleotides agree with TRBD2. CDR1 is MRHNA and CDR2 is SNTAGT in the germline V gene. V shed 2 bases and J 5 bases; nucleotides not matched to a gene: 10. This CDR3 spans 17 amino acids. Written as DNA, the CDR3 is TGTGCCAGCAGTGACCCCCCCGCAGCGGGGGGCCACAATGAGCAGTTCTTC. Protein: CASSDPPAAGGHNEQFF.

The V gene is TRBV12-5, the J gene TRBJ1-5; D is perhaps TRBD1 (5 bases). CDR1 and CDR2 (germline): LGHNT, FRNRAP. V dropped 6 bases and J dropped 3 bases, with 12 bases sitting between them. This CDR3 comprises 14 residues. The CDR3 DNA follows: TGTGCTAGTGGCATCGGGGGAATCAATCAGCCCCAGCATTTT. Translated: CASGIGGINQPQHF. The whole variable domain, remainder taken from reference TRBV12-5 and TRBJ1-5, is DARVTQTPRHKVTEMGQEVTMRCQPILGHNTVFWYRQTMMQGLELLAYFRNRAPLDDSGMPKDRFSAEMPDATLATLKIQPSEPRDSAVYFCASGIGGINQPQHFGDGTRLSIL.

The J gene is TRBJ2-7, the V gene TRBV18, with unresolved D. Trimming took 3 bases from V and 7 from J, leaving 7 bases between them. The CDR3 totals 11 residues. Germline CDR1 is KGHSH and CDR2 is LQKENI. DNA of the CDR3: TGTGCCAGCTCACCTTCCAGGGAGCAGTACTTC. Translated, it gives CASSPSREQYF.

This rearrangement joins TRBV6-5 to TRBJ1-6; the match to TRBD1 covers 7 bases. Germline V CDR1 and CDR2: MNHEY, SVGAGI. V dropped 6 bases and J dropped 15; count of bases not matched to a gene: 8. The CDR3 length is 12 residues. The CDR3 DNA reads as TGTGCCAGCAGCCTAGACAGGGAGGACCTCCACTTT. Protein product: CASSLDREDLHF.

The rearrangement links TRBV2 to TRBJ2-1; 8 nucleotides align to TRBD2. After removal of 4 bases from V and 12 bases from J, the junction contained 11 bases not matched to a gene. This CDR3 region has 14 residues. The germline gives CDR1 SNHLY, CDR2 FYNNEI. CDR3 sequence reads: CASSAGGGPLGQFF. Written as DNA, the CDR3 is TGTGCCAGCAGTGCTGGCGGGGGGCCCCTAGGGCAGTTCTTC.

The chain combines TRBV6-5 with TRBJ1-5, with D unresolved. This CDR3 has 14 residues. Trimming removed 6 bases at V and 1 base at J, with 10 bases between. Germline V lookup: CDR1 MNHEY, CDR2 SVGAGI. Here the CDR3 reads CASRRRESNQPQHF. The CDR3 DNA follows: TGTGCCAGCAGGCGGAGGGAAAGCAATCAGCCCCAGCATTTT.

The rearrangement uses TRBV6-2 or TRBV6-3 and TRBJ2-5, with 9 bases fitting TRBD2. Per the germline V gene, CDR1 is MNHEY and CDR2 is SVGEGT. Losses at the gene ends were 2 bases for V and 1 base for J; bases not matched to a gene: 5. The CDR3 runs 16 residues. The CDR3 region is CASSYGLAFSQETQYF. CDR3 coding DNA: TGTGCCAGCAGTTACGGACTAGCGTTTTCCCAAGAGACCCAGTACTTC.

The CDR3 loop reads CSVHQVQGNTEAFF. The CDR3 DNA reads TGCAGCGTGCATCAGGTTCAGGGGAACACTGAAGCTTTCTTT. The gene calls are TRBV29-1 and TRBJ1-1; a possible D gene is TRBD1 (5 bases). Trimming stripped 6 bases from V and 1 base from J, with 15 bases between. This CDR3 is 14 amino acids long. Germline assignment: CDR1 SQVTM and CDR2 ANQGSEA.

The V call is TRBV19, the J call TRBJ2-5; TRBD1 agrees at 7 bases. V lost 6 bases and J lost 1; bases outside the gene matches: 8. The CDR3 spans 15 residues. Germline V lookup: CDR1 LNHDA, CDR2 SQIVND (reference sequence). The CDR3 sequence is CASRSTGVTQETQYF. In DNA form, the CDR3 reads TGTGCCAGTAGGTCAACAGGGGTAACCCAAGAGACCCAGTACTTC.